The present entry profiles one T cell receptor beta chain with its context. No antigen is known for it. A junction end diverges from the germline sequence, so it may reflect a read error. This sample is part of a study of T cells in Graves' hyperthyroidism and ophthalmopathy. Study-level points and caveats: Among thyroid clonotypes expanded above 0.001, most also appeared in blood.

Fresh peripheral blood, 8 to 10 ml, was the source of the PBMCs. CDR1 is LGHNA, CDR2 YNFKEQ, per germline. The CDR3 is made up of 17 amino acids. TCR beta CDR3 regions were amplified from RNA transcripts. The HTBI primer set was used in a first-round RT-PCR of the TCR CDR3. TCRdb used MiXCR to reprocess the multiplex PCR reads, holding one entry per CDR3 protein. In the table there are about 720,000 distinct CDR3 sequences, about 17% of which are singletons. Material for sequencing was blood. The chain carries TRBV4-2 and TRBJ2-1; a possible D gene is TRBD2 (5 bases). The sequence derives from a man younger than 35 with Graves' hyperthyroidism. The CDR3 protein is CVSSQEGSVDSYNEQFF. In DNA form, the CDR3 reads TGTGTCAGCAGCCAAGAAGGGAGTGTAGACTCCTACAATGAGCAGTTCTTC.